This record looks at one T cell receptor (beta chain) sequence and its context. Its antigen is undetermined. CDR3 length equals 14 residues. Trimming shortened V by 1 base and J by 7 bases, and 13 bases separated the two germline ends. CDR1 and CDR2 (germline): MGHRA, YSYEKL. The data were obtained in a study of cytomegalovirus exposure and HLA in healthy donors. Study outcomes and limitations: After further analysis at a later stage, 15,000 to 20,000 TCR beta sequences were associated with HLA alleles at 0.05 false discovery rate. A few chains tied to CMV proved CMV antigen-specific in vitro.

Use of 60 Vbeta and 13 Jbeta primers characterized the PCR. The assay was immunoSEQ multiplex PCR, and TCRdb's table has in-frame clones only and misses some. The repertoire holds 110,000 to 150,000 clones, with about four fifths as singletons. This sequence was found in a man in his forties or fifties in good health and CMV-seronegative. The chain has TRBV4-1 and TRBJ1-2, with a weak D call TRBD1 (6 bases). Specimen: PBMCs. The CDR3 DNA sequence: TGCGCCAGCAGCCAAGGTGTCAGGGGATTTGGCTACACCTTC. Translated: CASSQGVRGFGYTF.